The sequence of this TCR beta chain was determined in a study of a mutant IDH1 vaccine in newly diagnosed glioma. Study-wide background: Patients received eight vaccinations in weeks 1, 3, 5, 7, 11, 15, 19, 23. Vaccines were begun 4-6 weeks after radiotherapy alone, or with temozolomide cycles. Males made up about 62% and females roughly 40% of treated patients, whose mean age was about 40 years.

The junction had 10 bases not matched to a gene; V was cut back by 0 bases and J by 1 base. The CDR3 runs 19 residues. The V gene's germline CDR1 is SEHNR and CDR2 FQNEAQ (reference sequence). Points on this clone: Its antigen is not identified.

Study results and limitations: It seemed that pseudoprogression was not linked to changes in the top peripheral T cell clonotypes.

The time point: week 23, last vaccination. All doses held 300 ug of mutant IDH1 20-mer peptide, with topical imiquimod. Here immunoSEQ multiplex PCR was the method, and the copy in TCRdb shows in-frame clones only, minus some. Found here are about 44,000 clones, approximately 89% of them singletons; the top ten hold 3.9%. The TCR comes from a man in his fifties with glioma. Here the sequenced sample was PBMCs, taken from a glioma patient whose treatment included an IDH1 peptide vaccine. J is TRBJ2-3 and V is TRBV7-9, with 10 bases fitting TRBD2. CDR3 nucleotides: TGTGCCAGCAGCTTAGCCCTGTTTCTAGCGGGAGCCGGCACAGATACGCAGTATTTT. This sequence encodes CASSLALFLAGAGTDTQYF.